Presented here are 24 T cell receptor beta chains from one specimen sequenced in a study of T-cell memory formation after mild COVID-19. TCRdb reprocessed the 5' RACE reads via MiXCR and lists one record per CDR3 protein. The sample lists under 250,000 distinct CDR3 sequences, 15% seen once, with about 2% in the top ten. Source material: PBMCs or a T cell subset sorted from them (not recorded which). The receptors shown here come from an adult woman who had mild COVID-19 (a few samples of this study predate the infection). Cell type and time point are not known.

V and J are TRBV4-3 and TRBJ1-2; D may be TRBD1 (5 bases). Germline V CDR1 and CDR2: LGHNA, YSLEER. V gave up 1 base and J gave up 6 bases, with 15 bases separating them. CDR3 length: 15 residues. The CDR3 loop reads CASSQVNVGVHGYTF. The CDR3 bases are TGCGCCAGCAGCCAAGTCAATGTAGGGGTTCATGGCTACACCTTC.

This clonotype came up a few times. The chain is built from TRBV6-5 and TRBJ2-3; D is perhaps TRBD2 (5 bases). Germline CDR1 MNHEY, CDR2 SVGAGI. V was clipped by 5 bases and J by 1 base, with 16 bases between them. The CDR3 is 16 amino acids. The CDR3 nucleotides read TGTGCCAGCAGTAGGTGGGCGAGCGGCGGCACAGATACGCAGTATTTT. Encoded protein: CASSRWASGGTDTQYF.

This clonotype was observed a few times. The gene calls are TRBV20-1 and TRBJ2-1, with TRBD2 matching over 7 bases. The J segment lost 1 base and the V segment lost 1 base, leaving 7 bases of the junction unmatched. This CDR3 has 16 residues. Germline CDR1 reads DFQATT; CDR2 reads SNEGSKA (reference sequence). CDR3 in DNA: TGCAGTGCTAGAGGCGCGCGGGGGAGGTCCTACAATGAGCAGTTCTTC. It is translated as CSARGARGRSYNEQFF.

The V call is TRBV7-2, the J call TRBJ2-4; 11 nucleotides match TRBD2. V shed 4 bases, J shed 15 bases, and the junction held 8 bases outside the gene matches. The germline V gene encodes CDR1 SGHTA and CDR2 FQGNSA. This CDR3 has 13 residues. DNA of the CDR3: TGTGCCAGCAGCTCGACTAGCGGGACGAATTGGTACTTC. Its translation: CASSSTSGTNWYF.

This clonotype was seen a few times. CDR3 DNA sequence: TGCGCCAGCAGCTTGGAAGGGGGCCCTGGAAACACCATATATTTT. Residues: CASSLEGGPGNTIYF. The chain couples TRBV5-1 to TRBJ1-3, with TRBD1 matching over 7 bases. V lost 0 bases to trimming and J lost 2 bases; unmatched junction nucleotides: 2. Germline V gives CDR1 SGHRS, CDR2 YFSETQ. The CDR3 extends over 15 amino acids.

The chain recombines TRBV6-2 or TRBV6-3 with TRBJ2-3, with 8 bases fitting TRBD2. V gave up 0 bases and J gave up 5 bases; unmatched junction bases: 10. Germline values: CDR1 MNHEY, CDR2 SVGEGT. CDR3 length: 17 residues. CDR3 bases: TGTGCCAGCAGTTACTCGAGAAGCGGGAGATCGATAGATACGCAGTATTTT. Protein product: CASSYSRSGRSIDTQYF.

The chain links TRBV30 to TRBJ2-2; 9 bases are shared with TRBD2. CDR3 size: 14 residues. Germline CDR1 and CDR2: GTSNPN and SVGIG (reference sequence). V shed 4 bases, J shed 5 bases, and the junction held 5 bases outside the gene matches. This chain's CDR3 is CAWMGLADTGELFF. For the CDR3, the DNA is TGTGCCTGGATGGGACTAGCAGATACCGGGGAGCTGTTTTTT.

This clonotype has a handful of counts. V is TRBV16 and J is TRBJ1-5; D is uncertain. V lost 4 bases and J 4 bases, leaving 11 bases between the germline ends. Germline assignment: CDR1 KGHSY and CDR2 FQNENV. CDR3 length: 14 amino acids. CDR3 nucleotides: TGTGCCAGCAGCCCCGGTCCGGTGAATCAGCCCCAGCATTTT. Translated: CASSPGPVNQPQHF.

This clonotype was counted only a few times. The chain carries TRBV7-8 and TRBJ1-6; possibly TRBD1 for D (5 bases). Trimming pared 6 bases from V and 6 bases from J, leaving 18 bases between. In germline, CDR1 is SGHVS, CDR2 FQNEAQ. This CDR3 has 16 amino acids. This CDR3 is CASSFTATGGNSPLHF. In DNA form, the CDR3 reads TGTGCCAGCAGTTTTACAGCCACGGGGGGTAATTCACCCCTCCACTTT.

The chain recombines TRBV19 with TRBJ1-5; D unclear. The CDR3 loop spans 12 amino acids. Per the germline V gene, CDR1 is LNHDA and CDR2 is SQIVND (reference sequence). Trimming took 6 bases from V and 7 from J, leaving 10 bases between them. CDR3 in amino acids: CASRDGWQPQHF. CDR3 coding DNA: TGTGCCAGTAGGGACGGTTGGCAGCCCCAGCATTTT.

The table lists this clonotype with many counts. This chain connects TRBV12-3 or TRBV12-4 to TRBJ1-5; no firm D call. The CDR3 runs 12 residues. The V end was cut by 5 bases, the J end by 10 bases, with 12 bases between. The CDR3 region has the DNA TGTGCCAGCAGTCCTTGGGGTGTACCCCAGCATTTT. This sequence encodes CASSPWGVPQHF.

This clonotype was counted between two and nine times. The chain is built from TRBV7-2 and TRBJ2-7, with TRBD1 matching 8 bases. The CDR3 is made up of 14 amino acids. Losses at the gene ends were 5 bases for V and 6 bases for J; bases not matched to a gene: 9. Germline values: CDR1 SGHTA, CDR2 FQGNSA. This CDR3 is CASSQGAARGEQYF. Written as DNA, the CDR3 is TGTGCCAGCAGCCAGGGGGCGGCGAGAGGCGAGCAGTACTTC.

In its sample, this clonotype was seen a few times. V gene TRBV7-6 combines with J gene TRBJ1-5; D ambiguous. The CDR3 length is 15 residues. Trimming took 3 bases from V and 5 from J, leaving 14 bases between them. The germline gives CDR1 SGHVS, CDR2 FNYEAQ. CDR3 in amino acids: CASSLTGKVDQPQHF. In DNA form, the CDR3 reads TGTGCCAGCAGCTTGACGGGGAAGGTGGATCAGCCCCAGCATTTT. Supplemented by reference TRBV7-6 and TRBJ1-5, the full variable domain reads GAGVSQSPRYKVTKRGQDVALRCDPISGHVSLYWYRQALGQGPEFLTYFNYEAQQDKSGLPNDRFSAERPEGSISTLTIQRTEQRDSAMYRCASSLTGKVDQPQHFGDGTRLSIL.

This clonotype has only a few counts. The chain combines TRBV7-2 with TRBJ2-3; TRBD1 might be the D (5 bases). Looked up from germline, CDR1 is SGHTA and CDR2 is FQGNSA. V lost 2 bases, J lost 5 bases, and 11 bases lay in between. The CDR3 loop spans 14 amino acids. The CDR3 sequence is CASSLLGLGDTQYF. For the CDR3, the DNA is TGTGCCAGCAGCTTACTGGGGCTTGGAGATACGCAGTATTTT.

This clonotype has more than one count but fewer than ten. The V gene is TRBV12-3 or TRBV12-4, the J gene TRBJ1-4; no firm D call. The CDR3 length is 14 residues. V shed 3 bases and J shed 4 bases, with 9 bases lying between them. The CDR3 DNA reads as TGTGCCAGCAGTTTGGCTGGCCATAATGAAAAACTGTTTTTT. This gives the protein CASSLAGHNEKLFF.

This clonotype has a single count. The chain carries TRBV12-3 or TRBV12-4 and TRBJ1-1; D is undetermined. V shed 5 bases and J shed 2 bases, with 9 bases lying between them. This CDR3 is 13 amino acids long. The CDR3 nucleotides read TGTGCCAGCAGTGTCTTGGGTAACACTGAAGCTTTCTTT. The encoded protein is CASSVLGNTEAFF.

This clonotype was seen a handful of times. V gene TRBV24-1 combines with J gene TRBJ2-1; the D is unclear. The germline V gene encodes CDR1 KGHDR and CDR2 SFDVKD. The CDR3 extends over 13 amino acids. Deletions cut 3 bases from V and 3 bases from J, with 5 bases between. The CDR3 protein is CATSDRLYNEQFF. The CDR3 nucleotides read TGTGCCACCAGTGATCGTCTCTACAATGAGCAGTTCTTC.

The V call is TRBV3-1, the J call TRBJ1-1, with a possible D match to TRBD1 (6 bases). V dropped 4 bases and J dropped 4 bases, with 16 bases sitting between them. CDR3 length: 15 amino acids. The germline CDR1 and CDR2 sequences are LGHDT and YNNKEL (reference sequence). DNA of the CDR3: TGTGCCAGCAGCCCCTTGGACAGTCCTATCACTGAAGCTTTCTTT. Translating it yields CASSPLDSPITEAFF.

The chain joins TRBV5-1 to TRBJ2-5; 10 bases align to TRBD2. The CDR3 sequence is 15 residues long. The V segment lost 1 base and the J segment 1 base; nucleotides outside the gene matches: 1. CDR1 and CDR2 from the germline V gene are SGHRS and YFSETQ. In DNA, the CDR3 is TGCGCCAGCAGCTTGACTAGCGGGGTCCAAGAGACCCAGTACTTC. This codes for CASSLTSGVQETQYF.

The rearrangement links TRBV12-3 or TRBV12-4 to TRBJ2-1; 7 bases match TRBD2. The length of the CDR3 is 15 residues. The junction had 7 bases not matched to a gene; V was cut back by 7 bases and J by 1 base. CDR3 DNA sequence: TGTGCCAGCATCCCCTGGGGGGGATCCTACAATGAGCAGTTCTTC. Protein product: CASIPWGGSYNEQFF.

The chain uses TRBV3-1 and TRBJ2-7; perhaps TRBD1 as D (6 bases). The ends were cut back, 6 bases at V and 5 bases at J, with 14 bases in the middle. Germline V gene data show CDR1 as LGHDT and CDR2 as YNNKEL (reference sequence). This CDR3 region has 13 residues. The CDR3: CASRHQGMHEQYF. Written as DNA, the CDR3 is TGTGCCAGCAGACACCAGGGGATGCACGAGCAGTACTTC.

This rearrangement joins TRBV29-1 to TRBJ1-2; D is undetermined. Germline loops: CDR1 SQVTM, CDR2 ANQGSEA. The CDR3 loop spans 12 amino acids. The V and J ends lost 5 bases and 8 bases respectively, with 15 bases between them. The CDR3 nucleotides are TGCAGCGTTTTTGGAACGATTAAGGGCTACACCTTC. Translation gives CSVFGTIKGYTF.

This clonotype was recorded a few times. The chain has TRBV10-3 and TRBJ1-2; D is undetermined. The germline V gene has CDR1 ENHRY and CDR2 SYGVKD. The CDR3 is made up of 13 amino acids. With 3 bases removed from V and 2 bases from J, the gap between germline ends came to 7 bases. The CDR3 region is CAISDPANYGYTF. Written as DNA, the CDR3 is TGTGCCATCAGTGATCCAGCAAACTATGGCTACACCTTC.

This clonotype has a handful of counts. This chain joins TRBV5-1 and TRBJ2-3; maybe TRBD2 (5 bases). The CDR3 covers 15 residues. V lost 5 bases and J lost 0, with 13 bases in between. The germline V gene encodes CDR1 SGHRS and CDR2 YFSETQ. For the CDR3, the DNA is TGCGCCAGCAGTCCGAGCGGAGCTAGCACAGATACGCAGTATTTT. This sequence encodes CASSPSGASTDTQYF. Full variable domain (remainder filled in from reference TRBV5-1 and TRBJ2-3): KAGVTQTPRYLIKTRGQQVTLSCSPISGHRSVSWYQQTPGQGLQFLFEYFSETQRNKGNFPGRFSGRQFSNSRSEMNVSTLELGDSALYLCASSPSGASTDTQYFGPGTRLTVL.